Described below is a single T cell receptor (beta chain) sequence and its context. The sample comes from a study of hypomethylating agent response in myelodysplastic syndrome. Overall study context: The myelodysplastic syndrome patients comprised about nine men and a couple of women.

The junction had 3 bases not matched to a gene; V was cut back by 5 bases and J by 0 bases. The germline gives CDR1 SGHTA, CDR2 FQGNSA. The CDR3 extends over 15 amino acids. As originally analysed: Previously reported viral-epitope specificity per VDJdb covered 1.7% of around 170,000 unique clonotypes. The protocol was immunoSEQ multiplex PCR, while the TCRdb copy is restricted to in-frame clones and leaves out a portion. That table furnishes V, J and clone size, whereas the DNA furnished D and trimming. The repertoire holds some 3,700 clones, with around 84% as singletons. This clonotype originated in a human donor with myelodysplastic syndrome. The rearrangement uses TRBV7-2 and TRBJ2-1; 8 bases line up with TRBD1. The sequences come from bone marrow, collected before or after starting hypomethylating agent treatment for myelodysplastic syndrome (not recorded which). The CDR3 DNA reads as TGTGCCAGCAGCCTTGGACAGGGCTCCTACAATGAGCAGTTCTTC. Its protein is CASSLGQGSYNEQFF.